Included here is one T cell receptor beta chain sequence, with context. No antigen is known for it. V gave up 6 bases and J gave up 1 base; unmatched junction bases: 4. In germline, CDR1 is MNHEY, CDR2 SVGAGI. The CDR3 is 15 amino acids. The diagnostic criteria were recently defined, and patients with Susac syndrome met them for definite or probable disease. Negative isolation yielded CD4+ and CD8+ T cells, and FACS enriched TEMRA cells. The data stem from a study of CD8 T cells in Susac syndrome. RNA in amounts of roughly 0.5 to 1 ug was reverse transcribed with random hexamers. TCRdb reprocessed the immunoSEQ multiplex PCR reads with MiXCR, giving one entry per CDR3 protein. The sample carries about 190,000 distinct CDR3 sequences, 90% to 96% recorded once. Broader study findings: The study recognized that the number of individuals in its TCR sequencing and HLA analysis was relatively small.

This rearrangement joins TRBV6-5 to TRBJ2-2; TRBD1 aligns across 8 bases. The sample taken for sequencing was CD4+ T cells from PBMCs. The TCR comes from a human donor with Susac syndrome. CDR3 in amino acids: CASSPTGVNTGELFF. CDR3 bases: TGTGCCAGCAGCCCGACAGGGGTGAACACCGGGGAGCTGTTTTTT.